These 20 T cell receptor beta chains originate from one sample sequenced in a study of T-cell reconstitution after alpha-beta-depleted transplantation in children. For TCRbeta, the library was prepared with unique molecular identifiers. TCRdb used MiXCR to reprocess the PCR reads, holding one entry per CDR3 protein. The sample holds 500,000 to 750,000 distinct CDR3 sequences, 10% to 15% seen once. The specimen comprised PBMCs, mostly from graft donor cells, sampled 360 days after TCRalphabeta/CD19-depleted stem cell transplant. The receptors were sampled from a male patient younger than 18 who had a stem cell transplant for acute myeloid leukemia, so the T cells may come from the graft donor.

This clonotype was observed a few times. The rearrangement joins TRBV20-1 to TRBJ2-7; D not resolved. This CDR3 is built from 15 residues. V was cut by 2 bases and J by 6 bases, with 20 bases left in between. Looked up from germline, CDR1 is DFQATT and CDR2 is SNEGSKA (reference sequence). The CDR3 region has the DNA TGCAGTGCTAGAAACCGGGTTCGAGGTTATGGCGAGCAGTACTTC. Protein sequence: CSARNRVRGYGEQYF.

In its sample, this clonotype was seen a few times. The chain joins TRBV18 to TRBJ2-1, with 8 positions matching TRBD2. The J segment lost 7 bases and the V segment lost 3 bases, leaving 17 bases of the junction unmatched. In germline, CDR1 is KGHSH, CDR2 LQKENI. The CDR3 has 18 residues. The CDR3 DNA sequence: TGTGCCAGCTCACCTACACGGACGGGAAGCGGGAGAACGAATGAGCAGTTCTTC. It translates to CASSPTRTGSGRTNEQFF.

This clonotype has only a few counts. The genes are TRBV20-1 and TRBJ2-7, with 7 positions matching TRBD2. The CDR3 is made up of 14 amino acids. With 3 bases clipped from V and 2 bases from J, the junction kept 7 bases outside the gene matches. CDR1 and CDR2 from the germline V gene are DFQATT and SNEGSKA (reference sequence). The CDR3 sequence: CSASMRTRPYEQYF. The DNA for the CDR3 is TGCAGTGCTAGTATGAGGACTAGACCCTACGAGCAGTACTTC.

In its sample, this clonotype was seen many times. This chain connects TRBV11-3 to TRBJ2-4; either TRBD1 or TRBD2 may supply D (8 bases each). V was clipped by 5 bases and J by 0 bases, with 23 bases between them. The CDR3 consists of 19 residues. CDR1 and CDR2 (germline): SGHNT, YENEEA. The CDR3 reads CASSKRTGSSGVAKNIQYF. CDR3 bases: TGTGCCAGCAGCAAACGGACAGGGAGTAGCGGGGTAGCCAAAAACATTCAGTACTTC.

Many counts were recorded for this clonotype. The chain joins TRBV20-1 to TRBJ2-7; no firm D call. CDR3 length: 10 residues. CDR1 and CDR2 from the germline V gene are DFQATT and SNEGSKA (reference sequence). The CDR3 DNA sequence: TGCAGCCTTTCTCCCTACGAGCAGTACTTC. The encoded protein is CSLSPYEQYF.

The V gene is TRBV7-3, the J gene TRBJ2-7, with D tentatively TRBD2 (6 bases). Between the trimmed V and J ends, which lost 0 bases and 5 bases, there was a span of 20 bases. The CDR3 spans 17 residues. The germline V gene has CDR1 SGHTA and CDR2 FQGTGA. The CDR3 loop is CASSLTGGSSGADEQYF. The CDR3, as DNA: TGTGCCAGCAGCTTAACCGGGGGTAGCTCCGGGGCGGACGAGCAGTACTTC.

At least ten counts were recorded for this clonotype. The V and J genes are TRBV5-1 and TRBJ2-1; TRBD2 matches 9 bases. V lost 2 bases to trimming and J lost 3 bases; unmatched junction nucleotides: 3. The CDR3 contains 15 residues. Looked up from germline, CDR1 is SGHRS and CDR2 is YFSETQ. The CDR3 reads CASSFSGSYYNEQFF. For the CDR3, the DNA is TGCGCCAGCAGCTTTAGCGGGAGTTACTACAATGAGCAGTTCTTC. Variable domain in full (rest from reference TRBV5-1 and TRBJ2-1): KAGVTQTPRYLIKTRGQQVTLSCSPISGHRSVSWYQQTPGQGLQFLFEYFSETQRNKGNFPGRFSGRQFSNSRSEMNVSTLELGDSALYLCASSFSGSYYNEQFFGPGTRLTVL.

This clonotype has ten or more counts. This rearrangement joins TRBV5-1 to TRBJ2-7; D not resolved. Trimming took 9 bases from V and 2 from J, leaving 15 bases between them. Germline CDR1 is SGHRS and CDR2 is YFSETQ. The CDR3 consists of 13 residues. CDR3 sequence: CAIVRTDTYEQYF. CDR3 DNA sequence: TGCGCCATCGTCCGGACGGATACCTACGAGCAGTACTTC.

The chain joins TRBV6-5 to TRBJ2-5; weak D call: TRBD2 (6 bases). Germline V gives CDR1 MNHEY, CDR2 SVGAGI. This CDR3 is 18 amino acids long. V lost 0 bases, J lost 1 base, and 18 bases lay in between. The CDR3 spells CASSYSNQLAISQETQYF. DNA of the CDR3: TGTGCCAGCAGTTACTCAAATCAACTAGCCATTTCCCAAGAGACCCAGTACTTC.

The chain combines TRBV20-1 with TRBJ2-3, with TRBD2 identical over 10 bases. The CDR3 runs 15 residues. V shed 8 bases, J shed 4 bases, and the junction held 12 bases outside the gene matches. The germline CDR1 and CDR2 sequences are DFQATT and SNEGSKA (reference sequence). This CDR3 reads CSSLPSSGRADTQYF. The CDR3 nucleotides are TGCAGTTCGCTGCCGTCTAGCGGGAGAGCAGATACGCAGTATTTT.

The chain links TRBV11-3 to TRBJ2-7; D assignment may be TRBD1 or TRBD2 (5 bases each). The CDR3 has 15 amino acids. Germline V CDR1 and CDR2: SGHNT, YENEEA. V lost 5 bases and J 0 bases, leaving 14 bases between the germline ends. The chain's CDR3 is CASSPPGRCSYEQYF. The CDR3 DNA is TGTGCCAGCAGCCCTCCGGGACGGTGCTCCTACGAGCAGTACTTC.

This clonotype was counted only a few times. The V call is TRBV5-4, the J call TRBJ2-2, with 12 bases fitting TRBD2. This CDR3 contains 15 residues. V was clipped by 4 bases and J by 7 bases; unmatched bases: 5. Germline V gene sequence: CDR1 SGHNT, CDR2 YYREEE (reference sequence). The CDR3 DNA reads TGTGCCAGCAGCCGGACTAGCGGGAAGGACGGGGAGCTGTTTTTT. The encoded protein is CASSRTSGKDGELFF.

The sample holds many counts of this clonotype. V gene TRBV29-1 combines with J gene TRBJ2-1; no reliable D call. The germline V and J ends were trimmed by 0 bases and 9 bases, with 12 bases remaining between them. Germline V gene lookup returns CDR1 SQVTM and CDR2 ANQGSEA. The CDR3 is made up of 13 amino acids. CDR3: CSVEDGPPSEQFF. The CDR3 DNA sequence: TGCAGCGTTGAAGATGGGCCTCCCAGTGAGCAGTTCTTC.

This clonotype was seen a handful of times. This chain connects TRBV7-2 to TRBJ1-4; TRBD1 agrees at 7 bases. This CDR3 spans 16 amino acids. Looked up from germline, CDR1 is SGHTA and CDR2 is FQGNSA. After removal of 0 bases from V and 10 bases from J, the junction contained 11 bases not matched to a gene. The CDR3 bases are TGTGCCAGCAGCTTAGCCGGGACAGCCGGGGGGCGAAAACTGTTTTTT. Its translation is CASSLAGTAGGRKLFF.

This clonotype has more than one count but fewer than ten. This chain links TRBV5-1 with TRBJ2-3; D is unresolved. CDR3 length: 15 residues. Germline loops: CDR1 SGHRS, CDR2 YFSETQ. V lost 1 base and J 5 bases, leaving 14 bases between the germline ends. CDR3 coding DNA: TGCGCCAGCAGCTTGACACCCTTCGGTCAAGATACGCAGTATTTT. Protein: CASSLTPFGQDTQYF.

This clonotype turned up a few times. V is TRBV29-1 and J is TRBJ2-1; 12 nucleotides agree with TRBD2. V lost 4 bases, J lost 7 bases, and 5 bases stayed unmatched. Per germline, CDR1 SQVTM and CDR2 ANQGSEA. This CDR3 spans 14 amino acids. The DNA of the CDR3 is TGCAGCGTTGCTACTAGCGGGAGGTTAAATGAGCAGTTCTTC. Residues: CSVATSGRLNEQFF.

This chain links TRBV6-1 with TRBJ2-3, with 7 nucleotides matching TRBD2. Germline V CDR1 and CDR2: MNHNS, SASEGT. J lost 3 bases, V lost 3 bases, and 6 bases had no gene match. The CDR3 loop spans 15 amino acids. The chain's CDR3 is CASSESRGGTDTQYF. DNA of the CDR3: TGTGCCAGCAGTGAGTCAAGGGGAGGGACAGATACGCAGTATTTT.

The chain links TRBV20-1 to TRBJ1-5, with D possibly TRBD1 on 5 matching bases. Trimming shortened V by 0 bases and J by 1 base, and 16 bases separated the two germline ends. The CDR3 length is 17 residues. Germline CDR1 reads DFQATT; CDR2 reads SNEGSKA (reference sequence). The CDR3 region is CSARDHAGQASNQPQHF. The CDR3 DNA sequence: TGCAGTGCTAGAGATCACGCGGGGCAGGCGAGCAATCAGCCCCAGCATTTT.

This clonotype was recorded a few times. The gene calls are TRBV12-3 or TRBV12-4 and TRBJ1-3; maybe TRBD1 (6 bases). This CDR3 contains 15 residues. V gave up 6 bases and J gave up 7 bases, with 19 bases separating them. The CDR3 region has the DNA TGTGCCAGCAGCCCCACCCGGGACATTCGGAACACCATATATTTT. It translates to CASSPTRDIRNTIYF.

This clonotype was counted between two and nine times. The rearrangement joins TRBV27 to TRBJ2-2, with TRBD1 matching 9 bases. CDR3 size: 14 residues. In germline, CDR1 is MNHEY, CDR2 SMNVEV (reference sequence). V shed 6 bases and J 5 bases; nucleotides not matched to a gene: 4. CDR3 sequence (DNA): TGTGCCAGCAGACAGGGGGCGCTTACCGGGGAGCTGTTTTTT. Translating it yields CASRQGALTGELFF.